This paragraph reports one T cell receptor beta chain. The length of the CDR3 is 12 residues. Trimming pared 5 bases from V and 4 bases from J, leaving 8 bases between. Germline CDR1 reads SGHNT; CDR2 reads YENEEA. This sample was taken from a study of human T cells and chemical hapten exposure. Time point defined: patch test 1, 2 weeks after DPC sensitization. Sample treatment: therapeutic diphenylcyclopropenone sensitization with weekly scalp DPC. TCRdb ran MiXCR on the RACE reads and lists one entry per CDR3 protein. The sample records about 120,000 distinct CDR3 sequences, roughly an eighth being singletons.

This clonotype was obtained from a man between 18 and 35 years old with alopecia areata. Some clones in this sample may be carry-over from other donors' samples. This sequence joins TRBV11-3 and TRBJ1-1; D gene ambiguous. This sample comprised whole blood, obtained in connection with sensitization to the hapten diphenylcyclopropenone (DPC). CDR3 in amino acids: CASSLFSTEAFF. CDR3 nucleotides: TGTGCCAGCAGCCTCTTCTCCACTGAAGCTTTCTTT.